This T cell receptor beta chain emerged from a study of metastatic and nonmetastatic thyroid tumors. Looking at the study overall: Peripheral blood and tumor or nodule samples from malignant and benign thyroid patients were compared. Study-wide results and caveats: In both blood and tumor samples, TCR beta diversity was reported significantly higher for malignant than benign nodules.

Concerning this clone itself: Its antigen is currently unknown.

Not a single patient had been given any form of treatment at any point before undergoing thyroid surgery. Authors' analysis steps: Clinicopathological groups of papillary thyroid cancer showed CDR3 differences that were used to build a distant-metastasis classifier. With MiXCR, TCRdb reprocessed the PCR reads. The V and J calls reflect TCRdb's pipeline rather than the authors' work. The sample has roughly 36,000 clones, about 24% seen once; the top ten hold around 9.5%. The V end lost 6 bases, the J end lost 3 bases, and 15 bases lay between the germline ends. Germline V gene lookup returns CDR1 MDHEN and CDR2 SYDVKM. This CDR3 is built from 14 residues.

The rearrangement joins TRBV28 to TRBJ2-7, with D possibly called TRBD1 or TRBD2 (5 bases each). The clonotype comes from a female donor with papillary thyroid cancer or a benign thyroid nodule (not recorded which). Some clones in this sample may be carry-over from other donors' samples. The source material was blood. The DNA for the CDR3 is TGTGCCAGCAGCCCTATCGGGGCCGGCTACGAGCAGTACTTC. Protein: CASSPIGAGYEQYF.